The clone carrying this T cell receptor (beta chain) was seen just once. The CDR3 has 12 amino acids. Germline CDR1 and CDR2: SGHTA and FQGNSA. V was trimmed by 5 bases and J by 6 bases, leaving 11 bases between them. This sample was taken from a study of T cell changes during pregnancy in multiple sclerosis. Produced via immunoSEQ multiplex PCR; TCRdb's table is partial and in-frame only. The sample lists over 85,000 clones; 91% were seen once. V usage is TRBV7-2 and J usage is TRBJ2-7, with D possibly being TRBD2 (6 bases). The receptor was isolated from a female donor in good health, enrolled as a control in a pregnancy study. The source was peripheral blood, collected in the first trimester of pregnancy. CDR3 residues: CASSTPGGEQYF. In DNA, the CDR3 is TGTGCCAGCAGCACCCCCGGGGGCGAGCAGTACTTC.